The present TCR beta chain was sequenced within a study of beta chain features in type 1 diabetes. Germline loops: CDR1 SGHTA, CDR2 FQGNSA. This CDR3 has 15 amino acids. J lost 2 bases, V lost 7 bases, and 10 bases had no gene match. Study observations and caveats: TCRB CDR3 length was moderately but significantly reduced in all four CD4+ subsets of Type 1 diabetes patients.

As to this clone: Its antigen remains unknown.

What was sequenced were expressed TCRB transcripts, since all of the isolated RNA had been reverse transcribed. The assay was immunoSEQ multiplex PCR, and TCRdb's table has in-frame clones only and misses some. The sample lists 50,000 to 65,000 clones; under 55% were seen once. This TCR was recovered from a young man with type 1 diabetes. V is TRBV7-2 and J is TRBJ2-7, with TRBD1 matching 8 bases. The sequencing input was Tregs from blood. As DNA, the CDR3 is TGTGCCAGCACCACCAGAGGACAGGGAGCCTACGAGCAGTACTTC. This codes for CASTTRGQGAYEQYF.